This T cell receptor beta chain originates from a study of human T cells and chemical hapten exposure. Study background: Diagnoses of alopecia areata, totalis or universalis occurred in mostly female patients.

General study findings and limits: Expanded TCRs produced significantly more large CDR3 similarity clusters than controls did.

Attachment of unique molecular identifiers to individual cDNA molecules was performed in the library. MiXCR, applied by TCRdb to the RACE reads, yields one record per CDR3 protein. The table lists 80,000 to 100,000 distinct CDR3 sequences, approximately 11% of them singletons. In regard to this clonotype: The target antigen is unknown.

The time point is: pre-sensitization, week 0. The treatment here: therapeutic diphenylcyclopropenone sensitization with weekly scalp DPC. With V trimmed by 6 bases and J by 4 bases, 14 bases remained unmatched. The CDR3 sequence is 16 residues long. Germline loops: CDR1 KGHSH, CDR2 LQKENI. The TCR originated in a woman aged 55 to 70 with alopecia areata. Some clones in this sample may be carry-over from other donors' samples. Material: whole blood, obtained in connection with sensitization to the hapten diphenylcyclopropenone (DPC). J is TRBJ1-2 and V is TRBV18; 7 bases line up with TRBD1. The CDR3 nucleotides are TGTGCCAGCTCGGCGGGGGACAGTCTCTTTCGCTATGGCTACACCTTC. This codes for CASSAGDSLFRYGYTF. The complete variable domain, with remaining parts taken from reference TRBV18 and TRBJ1-2, reads NAGVMQNPRHLVRRRGQEARLRCSPMKGHSHVYWYRQLPEEGLKFMVYLQKENIIDESGMPKERFSAEFPKEGPSILRIQQVVRGDSAAYFCASSAGDSLFRYGYTFGSGTRLTVV.